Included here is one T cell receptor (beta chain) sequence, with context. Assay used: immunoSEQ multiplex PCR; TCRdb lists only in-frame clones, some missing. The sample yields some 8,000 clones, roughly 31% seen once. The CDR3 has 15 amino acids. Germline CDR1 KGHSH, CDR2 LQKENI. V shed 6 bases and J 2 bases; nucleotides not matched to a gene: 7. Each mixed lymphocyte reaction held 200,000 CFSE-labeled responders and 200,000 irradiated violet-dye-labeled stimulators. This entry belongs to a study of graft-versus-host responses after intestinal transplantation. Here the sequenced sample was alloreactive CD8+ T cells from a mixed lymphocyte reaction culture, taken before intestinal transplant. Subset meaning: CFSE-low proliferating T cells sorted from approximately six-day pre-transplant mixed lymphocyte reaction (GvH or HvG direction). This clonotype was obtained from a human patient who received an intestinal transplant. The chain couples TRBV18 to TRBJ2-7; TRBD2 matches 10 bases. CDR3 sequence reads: CASSVLSGRAYEQYF. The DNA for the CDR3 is TGTGCCAGCTCCGTCCTGAGCGGGAGGGCCTACGAGCAGTACTTC.